These 13 T cell receptor beta chains were sequenced from one sample in a study of radiotherapy plus CTLA-4 blockade in lung cancer. The protocol was immunoSEQ multiplex PCR, while the TCRdb copy is restricted to in-frame clones and leaves out a portion. The sample comprises 95,000 to 150,000 clones, approximately 90% of which are singletons, and about 7% rests with the top ten. The sequencing used peripheral blood, collected from a patient treated with radiotherapy plus ipilimumab. The receptors come from a human donor with non-small cell lung cancer that progressed on radiotherapy plus ipilimumab.

The chain's CDR3 is CASSHNRGDEKLFF. CDR3 nucleotides: TGCGCCAGCAGCCACAATCGAGGGGATGAAAAACTGTTTTTT. V is TRBV5-1 and J is TRBJ1-4, with D possibly TRBD1 on 5 matching bases. Germline V lookup: CDR1 SGHRS, CDR2 YFSETQ. The CDR3 is 14 amino acids. Trimming took 4 bases from V and 6 from J, leaving 13 bases between them. Based on the CDR3 plus reference TRBV5-1 and TRBJ1-4, the full variable domain is KAGVTQTPRYLIKTRGQQVTLSCSPISGHRSVSWYQQTPGQGLQFLFEYFSETQRNKGNFPGRFSGRQFSNSRSEMNVSTLELGDSALYLCASSHNRGDEKLFFGSGTQLSVL.

This rearrangement joins TRBV18 to TRBJ2-1; possibly TRBD2 for D (6 bases). This CDR3 comprises 15 residues. Trimming removed 4 bases from V and 0 bases from J, with 10 bases in between. Germline values: CDR1 KGHSH, CDR2 LQKENI. CDR3 DNA sequence: TGTGCCAGCTCACGGGACTTCGGCTCCTACAATGAGCAGTTCTTC. Its protein product is CASSRDFGSYNEQFF.

The rearrangement links TRBV2 to TRBJ1-5; possibly TRBD1 for D (5 bases). The germline CDR1 and CDR2 sequences are SNHLY and FYNNEI. With 1 base removed from V and 4 bases from J, the gap between germline ends came to 11 bases. There are 15 residues in the CDR3. CDR3 loop: CASSEVSRVNQPQHF. CDR3 DNA sequence: TGTGCCAGCAGTGAAGTAAGCAGGGTTAATCAGCCCCAGCATTTT.

The chain couples TRBV11-1 to TRBJ2-7; a weak D match, TRBD1 (6 bases). The germline gives CDR1 SGHAT, CDR2 FQDESV (reference sequence). CDR3 length: 15 residues. V lost 0 bases, J lost 2 bases, and 11 bases lay in between. The CDR3 loop reads CASSLAIGQPYEQYF. In nucleotides, the CDR3 is TGTGCCAGCAGCTTAGCGATAGGACAGCCCTACGAGCAGTACTTC.

The rearrangement uses TRBV18 and TRBJ1-1; 12 nucleotides line up with TRBD1. There are 16 residues in the CDR3. The germline CDR1 and CDR2 sequences are KGHSH and LQKENI. Trimming cost V 4 bases and J 4 bases; bases outside gene matches: 7. The CDR3 nucleotides are TGTGCCAGCTCACACGGGACAGGGGGCGTTGGCACTGAAGCTTTCTTT. Encoded protein: CASSHGTGGVGTEAFF.

This chain joins TRBV18 and TRBJ2-2; perhaps TRBD2 as D (5 bases). In germline, CDR1 is KGHSH, CDR2 LQKENI. The V end lost 4 bases, the J end lost 4 bases, and 13 bases lay between the germline ends. CDR3 size: 15 residues. CDR3: CASSLERGSTGELFF. CDR3 DNA sequence: TGTGCCAGCTCACTTGAGCGTGGGAGCACCGGGGAGCTGTTTTTT. Full variable domain (rest looked up from reference TRBV18 and TRBJ2-2): NAGVMQNPRHLVRRRGQEARLRCSPMKGHSHVYWYRQLPEEGLKFMVYLQKENIIDESGMPKERFSAEFPKEGPSILRIQQVVRGDSAAYFCASSLERGSTGELFFGEGSRLTVL.

The chain recombines TRBV5-6 with TRBJ2-1; TRBD2 agrees at 11 bases. Germline V gives CDR1 SGHDT, CDR2 YYEEEE. J lost 4 bases, V lost 7 bases, and 7 bases had no gene match. This CDR3 contains 15 residues. CDR3 loop: CASAMSSGRYNEQFF. The CDR3 bases are TGTGCCAGCGCCATGTCTAGCGGGAGGTACAATGAGCAGTTCTTC.

The V gene is TRBV27, the J gene TRBJ1-1, with no clear D. Trimming pared 4 bases from V and 6 bases from J, leaving 18 bases between. The CDR3 contains 15 residues. Looked up from germline, CDR1 is MNHEY and CDR2 is SMNVEV (reference sequence). For the CDR3, the DNA is TGTGCCAGCAGTTCAATAACGAGCCGCGACGCTGAAGCTTTCTTT. Translating gives CASSSITSRDAEAFF.

The chain carries TRBV9 and TRBJ2-1, with TRBD2 identical over 9 bases. CDR3 length: 17 residues. Germline V gives CDR1 SGDLS, CDR2 YYNGEE. With V trimmed by 0 bases and J by 0 bases, 4 bases remained unmatched. For the CDR3, the DNA is TGTGCCAGCAGCGTAGAGGTGCGGGAGGGCTCCTACAATGAGCAGTTCTTC. Translated, it gives CASSVEVREGSYNEQFF.

This sequence joins TRBV6-1 and TRBJ2-3; D ambiguous. Looked up from germline, CDR1 is MNHNS and CDR2 is SASEGT. CDR3 length: 13 residues. V shed 8 bases and J shed 6 bases, with 15 bases lying between them. The CDR3: CASRLSAPDTQYF. CDR3 sequence (DNA): TGTGCCAGCCGCCTTTCGGCCCCCGATACGCAGTATTTT.

The chain links TRBV2 to TRBJ2-5, with 11 bases that match TRBD2. Germline values: CDR1 SNHLY, CDR2 FYNNEI. Trimming at V came to 4 bases and at J to 4 bases, leaving 8 bases not matched to a gene. The CDR3 is made up of 16 amino acids. The CDR3 DNA follows: TGTGCCAGCAGTGGGGCTAGCGGGAGGTTTGCAGAGACCCAGTACTTC. It translates to CASSGASGRFAETQYF.

The chain employs TRBV5-1 and TRBJ2-7, with a possible D match to TRBD1 (8 bases). The CDR3 sequence is 15 residues long. Germline-derived CDR1 and CDR2 are SGHRS and YFSETQ. V was cut by 4 bases and J by 3 bases, with 17 bases left in between. The DNA for the CDR3 is TGCGCCAGCAGCACCCGGACAGGGACTATCTACGAGCAGTACTTC. Its protein product is CASSTRTGTIYEQYF.

The rearrangement joins TRBV6-9 to TRBJ1-1; D is ambiguous. CDR3 length: 11 residues. With 6 bases removed from V and 8 bases from J, the gap between germline ends came to 10 bases. CDR1 MNHGY and CDR2 SVAAGI come from the germline V gene. CDR3 coding DNA: TGTGCCAGCAGACGTACCCGCGAAGCTTTCTTT. This encodes CASRRTREAFF.